This T cell receptor beta chain comes out of a study of shared clonotypes between healthy human individuals. Study conclusions and caveats: The sole specimen, blood, was sampled, and tissue repertoires likely differ.

Concerning this clone itself: Its target is unknown.

With V trimmed by 3 bases and J by 0 bases, 9 bases remained unmatched. The CDR3 extends over 17 amino acids. CDR1 and CDR2 (germline): LNHDA, SQIVND (reference sequence). Libraries were prepared by immunoSEQ multiplex PCR; TCRdb keeps only in-frame clonotypes and omits some of them. The sample shows around 1.5 million clones, 95% to 99% of them seen only once. Subsets obtained from CD4+ cells comprised CD45RA+ naive and CD45RA-negative memory cells. The rearrangement joins TRBV19 to TRBJ2-3, with 7 positions matching TRBD2. Sequencing input: naive CD4+ T cells sorted from blood. Subset: CD45RA+ positively selected. This receptor was taken from a man aged 30 to 45 in good health. The CDR3 DNA sequence: TGTGCCAGTAGTATCGGGCTAGCGGAGAGTAGCACAGATACGCAGTATTTT. Translated, it gives CASSIGLAESSTDTQYF.